A selection of T cell receptor beta chains follows, all from one sample in a study of T cell responses to AZD1222 COVID-19 vaccine. Profiling relied on immunoSEQ multiplex PCR, and the TCRdb table lists in-frame clones only, not all of them. Of 110,000 to 150,000 clones listed, about 92% are singletons. The sample here was peripheral blood, taken on day 0 of AZD1222 vaccination. The receptors were sampled from an adult in good health. The CDR3 runs from the conserved cysteine through the conserved F or W. Fields, in order: D gene, V gene, J gene, clone size, CDR3 protein, CDR3 DNA. A D gene is named only where the DNA matches it firmly. The size field is filled for only some rows; it gives once, few, many or a size class.

>.|TRBV7-6|TRBJ2-7|.
CASSLSGDTYEQYF
TGTGCCAGCAGCCTGTCCGGGGATACCTACGAGCAGTACTTC
>.|TRBV6-5|TRBJ2-7|.
CASRVPVYEQYF
TGTGCCAGCAGGGTGCCAGTTTACGAGCAGTACTTC
>.|TRBV9|TRBJ2-1|.
CASSVDGDSYNEQFF
TGTGCCAGCAGCGTAGATGGGGACTCCTACAATGAGCAGTTCTTC
>.|TRBV6-6|TRBJ2-3|.
CASSPPGTDTQYF
TGTGCCAGCAGTCCGCCGGGCACAGATACGCAGTATTTT
>TRBD1|TRBV7-2|TRBJ1-1|.
CASSVTGGMGTEAFF
TGTGCCAGCAGCGTGACAGGGGGAATGGGCACTGAAGCTTTCTTT
>TRBD2|TRBV7-2|TRBJ2-3|.
CASSLSGGTDTQYF
TGTGCCAGCAGCTTATCGGGGGGGACAGATACGCAGTATTTT
>.|TRBV5-5|TRBJ1-3|.
CASRLHSGMTGNTIYF
TGTGCCAGCAGATTACACTCAGGGATGACTGGAAACACCATATATTTT
>TRBD1|TRBV6-5|TRBJ2-5|.
CALRQTGTGLETQYF
TGTGCCCTGCGGCAGACCGGGACAGGGTTGGAGACCCAGTACTTC
>TRBD1|TRBV6-2/TRBV6-3|TRBJ1-1|.
CASSRGRMNTEAFF
TGTGCCAGCAGTAGGGGGCGAATGAACACTGAAGCTTTCTTT
>.|TRBV12-3/TRBV12-4|TRBJ1-1|.
CASSLAGRTEAFF
TGTGCCAGCAGTTTAGCTGGGCGCACTGAAGCTTTCTTT
>.|TRBV7-3|TRBJ1-5|few
CASTSLVHLGAGYHSNQPQHF
TGTGCCAGCACCTCTTTAGTTCACTTAGGGGCGGGGTACCATAGCAATCAGCCCCAGCATTTT
>.|TRBV12-5|TRBJ1-5|.
CASGAGGGQPQHF
TGTGCTAGTGGTGCTGGGGGTGGTCAGCCCCAGCATTTT
>.|TRBV28|TRBJ2-1|.
CASSYPGSSYNEQFF
TGTGCCAGCAGTTACCCGGGAAGCTCCTACAATGAGCAGTTCTTC
>.|TRBV4-2|TRBJ1-1|once
CASSQGVLDTEAFF
TGTGCCAGCAGCCAAGGGGTCCTGGACACTGAAGCTTTCTTT